These T cell receptor beta chains were read from a single sample in a study of identical twins. TCRdb re-called the 5' RACE reads with MiXCR, one entry per CDR3 protein. This table has about 700,000 distinct CDR3 sequences, 8.6% appearing once. These data also formed part of another study, on yellow fever vaccine responses in identical twins.

Specimen: PBMCs. All receptors come from a woman younger than 35 in good health. Both conserved end residues are part of each CDR3.

cdr3_aa: CSASAGAGTDTQYF
v_call: TRBV20-1
j_call: TRBJ2-3

cdr3_aa: CASSLAGGWGQETQYF
v_call: TRBV5-1
j_call: TRBJ2-5

cdr3_aa: CASSPTLRGATYEQYF
v_call: TRBV7-2
j_call: TRBJ2-7

cdr3_aa: CSVAGPDRGRYYGYTF
v_call: TRBV29-1
j_call: TRBJ1-2

cdr3_aa: CASSKKQGVGSYNEQFF
v_call: TRBV7-8
j_call: TRBJ2-1

cdr3_aa: CASSSSDRSLHEQYF
v_call: TRBV5-5
j_call: TRBJ2-7

cdr3_aa: CASSFAGDGGGGETQYF
v_call: TRBV4-2
j_call: TRBJ2-5

cdr3_aa: CATALAFANEQFF
v_call: TRBV6-2/TRBV6-3
j_call: TRBJ2-1

cdr3_aa: CASSLDKNTQYF
v_call: TRBV7-2
j_call: TRBJ2-3

cdr3_aa: CASPGLETGIPDTQYF
v_call: TRBV2
j_call: TRBJ2-3

cdr3_aa: CASTKGAGELFF
v_call: TRBV11-2
j_call: TRBJ2-2

cdr3_aa: CSVRGGASGELFF
v_call: TRBV29-1
j_call: TRBJ2-2

cdr3_aa: CASRGLAAYNEQFF
v_call: TRBV12-3/TRBV12-4
j_call: TRBJ2-1

cdr3_aa: CASSFKENYGYTF
v_call: TRBV12-3/TRBV12-4
j_call: TRBJ1-2

cdr3_aa: CASSLAPRQNTEAFF
v_call: TRBV7-8
j_call: TRBJ1-1

cdr3_aa: CASSFGGRGRFHPEQYF
v_call: TRBV12-3/TRBV12-4
j_call: TRBJ2-7

cdr3_aa: CASSSPLGPGDPTDTQYF
v_call: TRBV7-6
j_call: TRBJ2-3

cdr3_aa: CASSQKTAGQKYF
v_call: TRBV7-9
j_call: TRBJ2-7

cdr3_aa: CSATDPPDTQYF
v_call: TRBV20-1
j_call: TRBJ2-3

cdr3_aa: CASSSGGVRETQYF
v_call: TRBV7-6
j_call: TRBJ2-5

cdr3_aa: CASSPGDSNTQYF
v_call: TRBV11-2
j_call: TRBJ2-3

cdr3_aa: CSVLGGIRINEQFF
v_call: TRBV29-1
j_call: TRBJ2-1

cdr3_aa: CSARPITGVSHSYEQYF
v_call: TRBV20-1
j_call: TRBJ2-7

cdr3_aa: CATSDPGGGETQYF
v_call: TRBV24-1
j_call: TRBJ2-5

cdr3_aa: CAWRRTGWNNSPLHF
v_call: TRBV30
j_call: TRBJ1-6

cdr3_aa: CASSFGPNEQFF
v_call: TRBV7-9
j_call: TRBJ2-1